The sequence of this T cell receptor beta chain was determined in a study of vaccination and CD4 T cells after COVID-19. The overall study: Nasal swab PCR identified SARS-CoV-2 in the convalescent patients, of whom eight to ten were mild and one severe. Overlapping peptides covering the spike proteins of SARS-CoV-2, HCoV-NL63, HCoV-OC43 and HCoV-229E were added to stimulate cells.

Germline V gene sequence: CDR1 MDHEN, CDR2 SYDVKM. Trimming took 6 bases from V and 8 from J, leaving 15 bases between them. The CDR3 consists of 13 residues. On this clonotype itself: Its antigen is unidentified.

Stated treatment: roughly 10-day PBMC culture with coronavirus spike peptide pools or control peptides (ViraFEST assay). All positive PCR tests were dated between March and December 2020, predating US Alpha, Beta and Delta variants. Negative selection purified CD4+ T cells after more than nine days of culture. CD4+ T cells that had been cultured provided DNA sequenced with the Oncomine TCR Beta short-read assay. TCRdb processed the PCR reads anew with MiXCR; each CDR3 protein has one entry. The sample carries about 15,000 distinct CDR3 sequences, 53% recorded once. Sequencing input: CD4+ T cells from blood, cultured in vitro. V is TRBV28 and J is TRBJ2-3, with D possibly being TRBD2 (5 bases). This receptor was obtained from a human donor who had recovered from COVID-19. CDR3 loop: CASSPPGSGTQYF. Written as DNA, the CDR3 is TGTGCCAGCAGCCCCCCGGGGTCTGGTACGCAGTATTTT.